The 6 T cell receptor beta chains reported below all come from one sample, sequenced in a study of lymphopenia after photon versus proton radiotherapy. The assay was immunoSEQ multiplex PCR, and TCRdb's table has in-frame clones only and misses some. Counted here are approximately 29,000 clones, 84% occurring once; the ten biggest clones make up roughly 15%. Sequenced here: peripheral blood, sampled from a patient treated with proton-based radiotherapy. The receptor set was obtained from a woman aged 65 to 85 with pancreatic cancer.

The chain combines TRBV7-3 with TRBJ2-2, with 13 bases matching TRBD2. V gave up 5 bases and J gave up 5 bases; unmatched junction bases: 5. Germline CDR1 is SGHTA and CDR2 is FQGTGA. The CDR3 has 16 residues. The CDR3 bases are TGTGCCAGCAGCACGCCGACTAGCGGGAGGACCGGGGAGCTGTTTTTT. The encoded protein is CASSTPTSGRTGELFF.

About this clone: One end of the junction does not line up with germline, which may come from a read error. The chain has TRBV19 and TRBJ2-2, with 8 bases lining up with TRBD1. The CDR3 runs to 15 residues. From germline, CDR1 is LNHDA and CDR2 SQIVND (reference sequence). The CDR3 bases are TGTGCCAGTAGTATACAGGGGGCGAATACCGGGGAGCTGTTTTTT. Translated: CASSIQGANTGELFF.

The J gene is TRBJ1-6, the V gene TRBV5-1; TRBD1 might be the D (5 bases). V lost 0 bases, J lost 5 bases, and 9 bases lay in between. Germline V gene data show CDR1 as SGHRS and CDR2 as YFSETQ. This CDR3 is built from 15 residues. In nucleotides, the CDR3 is TGCGCCAGCAGCTTGGAAGGGGAGGATAATTCACCCCTCCACTTT. It translates to CASSLEGEDNSPLHF.

The gene calls are TRBV7-6 and TRBJ2-3; 12 nucleotides match TRBD2. CDR3 length: 15 amino acids. Germline values: CDR1 SGHVS, CDR2 FNYEAQ. The junction had 4 bases not matched to a gene; V was cut back by 5 bases and J by 4 bases. Here the CDR3 reads CASSPSGRASDTQYF. The CDR3 DNA is TGTGCCAGCAGCCCTAGCGGGAGGGCCTCAGATACGCAGTATTTT.

The chain carries TRBV11-3 and TRBJ2-3; 8 bases match TRBD1. The length of the CDR3 is 18 residues. The V gene end was trimmed by 3 bases and the J gene end by 0 bases; junction bases not matched to a gene: 11. The germline V gene encodes CDR1 SGHNT and CDR2 YENEEA. In DNA form, the CDR3 reads TGTGCCAGCAGCTTGGTGAGGACAGGGAGAATTAGCACAGATACGCAGTATTTT. This translates into CASSLVRTGRISTDTQYF. Complete variable domain (other parts from reference TRBV11-3 and TRBJ2-3): EAGVVQSPRYKIIEKKQPVAFWCNPISGHNTLYWYLQNLGQGPELLIRYENEEAVDDSQLPKDRFSAERLKGVDSTLKIQPAELGDSAVYLCASSLVRTGRISTDTQYFGPGTRLTVL.

The genes are TRBV28 and TRBJ1-4, with unresolved D. Trimming removed 2 bases from V and 4 bases from J, with 14 bases in between. Germline V CDR1 and CDR2: MDHEN, SYDVKM. This CDR3 comprises 16 residues. The CDR3 protein is CASSLGGGRRNEKLFF. The CDR3 DNA reads TGTGCCAGCAGTTTAGGAGGAGGACGGCGTAATGAAAAACTGTTTTTT.